The 19 T cell receptor beta chains below come from one sample, sequenced in a study of cytomegalovirus exposure and HLA in healthy donors. The table came from immunoSEQ multiplex PCR; TCRdb's copy has only in-frame clones and leaves some out. The sample lists some 170,000 clones, approximately 81% occurring once. The material sequenced was PBMCs. These TCRs come from a man aged 25 to 40 in good health and CMV-seropositive.

The chain carries TRBV11-2 and TRBJ2-7; D is unresolved. CDR1 and CDR2 (germline): SGHAT, FQNNGV. This CDR3 has 13 residues. The V and J ends lost 8 bases and 7 bases respectively, with 18 bases between them. The CDR3 sequence: CASLRTGTGEQYF. The DNA of the CDR3 is TGTGCCAGCCTTAGAACGGGTACTGGGGAGCAGTACTTC.

The chain joins TRBV7-2 to TRBJ2-3; tentatively, D is TRBD1 (5 bases). Trimming cost V 5 bases and J 6 bases, with 15 bases left between them. The CDR3 extends over 14 amino acids. Germline assignment: CDR1 SGHTA and CDR2 FQGNSA. The CDR3 bases are TGTGCCAGCAGCCAAATGGGGCCGGAGGATACGCAGTATTTT. Protein product: CASSQMGPEDTQYF.

The chain recombines TRBV5-1 with TRBJ1-1, with D possibly being TRBD1 (6 bases). V was clipped by 6 bases and J by 3 bases, with 15 bases between them. The CDR3 has 14 amino acids. The germline V gene has CDR1 SGHRS and CDR2 YFSETQ. The CDR3 nucleotides are TGCGCCAGCACCGTAACAGGGTCCGACACTGAAGCTTTCTTT. Translation gives CASTVTGSDTEAFF.

The chain links TRBV6-5 to TRBJ2-2, with 9 bases identical to TRBD1. The CDR3 has 15 residues. V lost 5 bases to trimming and J lost 5 bases; unmatched junction nucleotides: 6. In germline, CDR1 is MNHEY, CDR2 SVGAGI. The CDR3: CASSRDRDGTGELFF. The CDR3, as DNA: TGTGCCAGCAGTAGGGACAGGGATGGGACCGGGGAGCTGTTTTTT.

The J gene is TRBJ2-1, the V gene TRBV11-3; the match to TRBD1 covers 10 bases. Germline CDR1 is SGHNT and CDR2 is YENEEA. The CDR3 spans 15 residues. V lost 1 base and J lost 6; bases outside the gene matches: 3. The CDR3 loop reads CASSLGGQGSNEQFF. The DNA for the CDR3 is TGTGCCAGCAGCTTAGGGGGACAGGGGTCCAATGAGCAGTTCTTC.

J is TRBJ2-2 and V is TRBV11-1; 7 bases are shared with TRBD1. The CDR3 contains 15 residues. The V gene end was trimmed by 5 bases and the J gene end by 3 bases; junction bases not matched to a gene: 6. The germline V gene has CDR1 SGHAT and CDR2 FQDESV (reference sequence). In DNA, the CDR3 is TGTGCCAGCAGCGGTCGGGACAGACACACCGGGGAGCTGTTTTTT. Its protein is CASSGRDRHTGELFF.

V usage is TRBV27 and J usage is TRBJ2-1; 10 nucleotides line up with TRBD2. The CDR3 has 16 residues. Looked up from germline, CDR1 is MNHEY and CDR2 is SMNVEV (reference sequence). V lost 1 base and J lost 6; bases outside the gene matches: 6. For the CDR3, the DNA is TGTGCCAGCAGTTTATTGTGGCTAGCGGGGGCCAATGAGCAGTTCTTC. This gives the protein CASSLLWLAGANEQFF.

The rearrangement uses TRBV5-4 and TRBJ1-2, with no clear D. Looked up from germline, CDR1 is SGHNT and CDR2 is YYREEE (reference sequence). Trimming removed 0 bases from V and 2 bases from J, with 8 bases in between. The CDR3 runs to 14 residues. The CDR3 DNA is TGTGCCAGCAGCTTGGACGAGGGCAACTATGGCTACACCTTC. Amino acid sequence: CASSLDEGNYGYTF.

This clone showed up just once. The rearrangement joins TRBV27 to TRBJ2-7, with TRBD1 matching over 10 bases. Germline lookup yields CDR1 MNHEY and CDR2 SMNVEV (reference sequence). Unmatched junction bases numbered 17, after V lost 2 bases and J lost 4 bases. The CDR3 is 19 residues long. CDR3 sequence (DNA): TGTGCCAGCAGTTTAGGTGCGGGGGTCCCGGGACAGGGGATATACGAGCAGTACTTC. Translating it yields CASSLGAGVPGQGIYEQYF.

This chain uses TRBV27 with TRBJ2-1, with D perhaps matching TRBD2 (6 bases). The CDR3 runs 16 residues. CDR1 and CDR2 (germline): MNHEY, SMNVEV (reference sequence). Trimming took off 1 base at V and 10 bases at J, with 20 bases between the two ends. The CDR3 spells CASSLLRGRGLGEQFF. The CDR3 region has the DNA TGTGCCAGCAGTTTATTAAGGGGCCGGGGGTTAGGGGAGCAGTTCTTC.

The chain has TRBV2 and TRBJ2-3, with D perhaps TRBD2 (5 bases). The CDR3 extends over 16 amino acids. Germline-derived CDR1 and CDR2 are SNHLY and FYNNEI. With 5 bases removed from V and 0 bases from J, the gap between germline ends came to 15 bases. The chain's CDR3 is CASSPQEAPSTDTQYF. CDR3 sequence (DNA): TGTGCCAGCAGTCCTCAGGAGGCTCCCAGCACAGATACGCAGTATTTT.

This clone was detected only a few times. The chain uses TRBV4-1 and TRBJ2-7, with TRBD1 identical over 10 bases. Germline CDR1 is MGHRA and CDR2 is YSYEKL. J was trimmed by 3 bases and V by 4 bases; bases with no gene match: 6. CDR3 size: 15 residues. The CDR3 DNA is TGCGCCAGCAGCCGAGGACAGGGGGAAAGCTACGAGCAGTACTTC. Translating gives CASSRGQGESYEQYF.

The chain links TRBV7-3 to TRBJ2-6; D gene uncertain. Germline V lookup: CDR1 SGHTA, CDR2 FQGTGA. The CDR3 contains 14 residues. Trimming cost V 7 bases and J 2 bases, with 9 bases left between them. The CDR3 bases are TGTGCCAGCACTCTATTTACTGGGGCCAACGTCCTGACTTTC. It specifies CASTLFTGANVLTF.

This clone was seen a few times. The genes are TRBV30 and TRBJ2-2; 9 nucleotides line up with TRBD2. Germline values: CDR1 GTSNPN, CDR2 SVGIG (reference sequence). This CDR3 is 14 amino acids long. The V gene end was trimmed by 2 bases and the J gene end by 5 bases; junction bases not matched to a gene: 3. The CDR3 coding sequence is TGTGCCTGGAGTAGACTAGCGGAAACCGGGGAGCTGTTTTTT. It specifies CAWSRLAETGELFF.

V is TRBV11-1 and J is TRBJ1-4; TRBD1 agrees at 9 bases. The CDR3 totals 15 residues. The germline gives CDR1 SGHAT, CDR2 FQDESV (reference sequence). Losses at the gene ends were 3 bases for V and 5 bases for J; bases not matched to a gene: 4. DNA for the CDR3: TGTGCCAGCAGCTTGGGACAGGGAGGGAATGAAAAACTGTTTTTT. Protein sequence: CASSLGQGGNEKLFF.

This chain connects TRBV2 to TRBJ2-5; 10 nucleotides match TRBD1. The CDR3 is 13 amino acids. V was pared by 9 bases and J by 5 bases, with 6 bases of the junction left unmatched. From germline, CDR1 is SNHLY and CDR2 FYNNEI. CDR3 DNA: TGTGCCAGTGGGACAGGGGAGTGGGAGACCCAGTACTTC. Translating it yields CASGTGEWETQYF.

J is TRBJ2-7 and V is TRBV9; TRBD2 matches at 8 bases. J gave up 0 bases and V 3 bases, and 11 bases lay outside the gene matches. The CDR3 is 17 residues long. Germline V lookup: CDR1 SGDLS, CDR2 YYNGEE. CDR3 bases: TGTGCCAGCAGCGCCGTCCAGACTAGCGCCAGCTCCTACGAGCAGTACTTC. Translation gives CASSAVQTSASSYEQYF.

This sequence joins TRBV10-2 and TRBJ2-7; 9 nucleotides align to TRBD1. Trimming took 8 bases from V and 6 from J; bases not matched to a gene: 11. CDR3 length: 14 residues. The germline V gene has CDR1 WSHSY and CDR2 SAAADI. The CDR3 nucleotides read TGCGCCAGCCTTAAACGGGGACAGGGCTCCGAGCAGTACTTC. It translates to CASLKRGQGSEQYF.

The V call is TRBV10-2, the J call TRBJ1-1, with a tentative D call TRBD1 (5 bases). The germline V gene has CDR1 WSHSY and CDR2 SAAADI. Trimming shortened V by 6 bases and J by 1 base, and 12 bases separated the two germline ends. This CDR3 contains 14 residues. In DNA form, the CDR3 reads TGCGCCAGCAGGATCATACAGGCGAACACTGAAGCTTTCTTT. Translating it yields CASRIIQANTEAFF.